The TCR beta chain under discussion was sequenced for a study of blood T cell repertoires in COVID-19. In the study overall: Acute and convalescent COVID-19 samples came from the United States, Italy and Spain. The analysed material was cDNA or gDNA that came from T cells, B-cell-depleted T cells, or PBMCs.

Seattle patients were enrolled during active infection and followed longitudinally. Original data processing: Scientists estimated how many nucleated cells there were by amplifying reference gene primers. Using immunoSEQ multiplex PCR, the repertoire was profiled, and TCRdb retains in-frame clones only, with some absent. V and J calls and clone size are copied from that table; D and trimming were computed from the DNA. The sample holds about 50,000 clones, under 90% seen once. Sequenced sample: peripheral blood. The source is an elderly woman with COVID-19, enrolled during active disease.

The CDR3 protein is CASSLDVQGAFF. In DNA form, the CDR3 reads TGTGCCAGCAGCTTAGATGTCCAGGGGGCTTTCTTT. V gene TRBV7-2 combines with J gene TRBJ1-1; TRBD1 might be the D (6 bases). Germline CDR1 SGHTA, CDR2 FQGNSA. V lost 1 base to trimming and J lost 11 bases, with 11 bases between them. The CDR3 length is 12 residues.